The following is a T cell receptor (beta chain) sequence with its context. This table comes from immunoSEQ multiplex PCR, and its TCRdb copy is limited to in-frame clones, with some not included. The table records more than 250,000 clones, 80% to 90% of them present only once. The V and J ends lost 5 bases and 3 bases, in that order; junction bases with no gene match: 6. Per the germline V gene, CDR1 is MNHEY and CDR2 is SMNVEV (reference sequence). The CDR3 has 16 residues. This sample is part of a study of blood T cell repertoires in COVID-19. The sample comprised peripheral blood. The clonotype comes from a man aged 50 to 60 with active or convalescent COVID-19. The chain carries TRBV27 and TRBJ1-6, with 8 bases identical to TRBD1. CDR3 bases: TGTGCCAGCAGTCCTGTAGGACAGGGCTATAATTCACCCCTCCACTTT. It encodes CASSPVGQGYNSPLHF.